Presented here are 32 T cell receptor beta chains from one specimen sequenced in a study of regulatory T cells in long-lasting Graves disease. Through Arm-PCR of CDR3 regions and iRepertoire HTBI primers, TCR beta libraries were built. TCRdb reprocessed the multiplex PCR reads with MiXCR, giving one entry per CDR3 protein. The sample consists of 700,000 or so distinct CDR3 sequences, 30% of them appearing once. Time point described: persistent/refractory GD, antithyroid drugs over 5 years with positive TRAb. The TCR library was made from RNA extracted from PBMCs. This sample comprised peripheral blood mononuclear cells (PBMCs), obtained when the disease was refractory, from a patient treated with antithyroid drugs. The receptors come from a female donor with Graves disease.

In DNA, the CDR3 is TGTGCCAGCAGTGCACAGACAGGGGCCAATTCACCCCTCCACTTT. As protein: CASSAQTGANSPLHF. The chain uses TRBV27 and TRBJ1-6; 8 bases are shared with TRBD1. The CDR3 contains 15 residues. The V and J ends lost 5 bases and 7 bases, in that order; junction bases with no gene match: 7. CDR1 and CDR2 (germline): MNHEY, SMNVEV (reference sequence).

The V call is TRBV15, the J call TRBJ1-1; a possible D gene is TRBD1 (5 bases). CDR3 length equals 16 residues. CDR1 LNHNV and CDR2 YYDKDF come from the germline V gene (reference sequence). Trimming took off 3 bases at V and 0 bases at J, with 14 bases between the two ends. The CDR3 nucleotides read TGTGCCACCAGCAGGGACTTCGGGGGGGTGAACACTGAAGCTTTCTTT. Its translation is CATSRDFGGVNTEAFF.

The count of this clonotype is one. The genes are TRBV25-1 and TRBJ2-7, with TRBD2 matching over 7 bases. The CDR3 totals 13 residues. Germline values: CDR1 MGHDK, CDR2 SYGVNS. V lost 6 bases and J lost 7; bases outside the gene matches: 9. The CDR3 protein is CASRSSGSREQYF. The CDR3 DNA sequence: TGTGCCAGCAGATCTAGCGGAAGTCGAGAGCAGTACTTC.

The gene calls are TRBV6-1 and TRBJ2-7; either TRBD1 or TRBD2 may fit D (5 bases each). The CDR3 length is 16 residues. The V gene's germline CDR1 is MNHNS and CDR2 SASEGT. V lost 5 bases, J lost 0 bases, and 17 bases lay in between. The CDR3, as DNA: TGTGCCAGCAGTCCCGTGGGGGATAGGGGCTCCTACGAGCAGTACTTC. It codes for CASSPVGDRGSYEQYF.

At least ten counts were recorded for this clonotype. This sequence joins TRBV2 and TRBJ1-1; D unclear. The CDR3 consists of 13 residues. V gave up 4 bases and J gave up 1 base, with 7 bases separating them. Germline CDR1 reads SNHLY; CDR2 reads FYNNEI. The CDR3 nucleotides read TGTGCCAGCAGTGTTTTTAGGAACACTGAAGCTTTCTTT. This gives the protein CASSVFRNTEAFF.

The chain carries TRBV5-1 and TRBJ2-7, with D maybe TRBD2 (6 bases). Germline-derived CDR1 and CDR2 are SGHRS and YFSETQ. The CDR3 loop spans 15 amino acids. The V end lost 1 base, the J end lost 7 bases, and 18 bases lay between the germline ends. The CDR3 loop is CASSLLGSGTGEQYF. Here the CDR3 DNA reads TGCGCCAGCAGCTTGCTTGGTAGCGGAACAGGAGAGCAGTACTTC.

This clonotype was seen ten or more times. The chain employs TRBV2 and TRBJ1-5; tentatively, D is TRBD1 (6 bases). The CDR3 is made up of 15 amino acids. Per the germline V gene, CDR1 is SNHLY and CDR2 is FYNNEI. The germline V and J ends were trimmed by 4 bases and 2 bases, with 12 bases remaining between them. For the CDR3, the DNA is TGTGCCAGCAGTGTTCCAGGGGATGGCAATCAGCCCCAGCATTTT. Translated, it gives CASSVPGDGNQPQHF.

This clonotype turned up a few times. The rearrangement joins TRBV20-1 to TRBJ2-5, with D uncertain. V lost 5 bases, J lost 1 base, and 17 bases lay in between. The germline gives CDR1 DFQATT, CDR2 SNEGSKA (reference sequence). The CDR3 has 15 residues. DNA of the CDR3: TGCAGTGCTTTCCCAAGGACGAGCCTCCAAGAGACCCAGTACTTC. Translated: CSAFPRTSLQETQYF.

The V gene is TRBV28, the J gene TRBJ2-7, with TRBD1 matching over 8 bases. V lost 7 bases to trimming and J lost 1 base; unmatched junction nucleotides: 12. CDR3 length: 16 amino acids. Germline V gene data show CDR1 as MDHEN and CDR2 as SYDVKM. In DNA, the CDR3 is TGTGCCAGCAACCCTGATCGACGGGACAGGTCCTACGAGCAGTACTTC. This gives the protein CASNPDRRDRSYEQYF.

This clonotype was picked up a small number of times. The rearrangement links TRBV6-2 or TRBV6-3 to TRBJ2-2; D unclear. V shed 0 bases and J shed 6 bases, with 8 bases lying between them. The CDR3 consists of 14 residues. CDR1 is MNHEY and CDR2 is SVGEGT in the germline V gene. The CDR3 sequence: CASSYSSLAGELFF. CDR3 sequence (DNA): TGTGCCAGCAGTTACTCGAGTTTAGCCGGGGAGCTGTTTTTT.

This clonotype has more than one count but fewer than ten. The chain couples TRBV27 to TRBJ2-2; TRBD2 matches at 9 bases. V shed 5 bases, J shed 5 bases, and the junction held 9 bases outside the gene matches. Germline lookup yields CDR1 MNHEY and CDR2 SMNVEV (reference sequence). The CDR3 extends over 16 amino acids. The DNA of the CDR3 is TGTGCCAGCAGTCACTATAGCGGGAGAGGAACCGGGGAGCTGTTTTTT. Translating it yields CASSHYSGRGTGELFF.

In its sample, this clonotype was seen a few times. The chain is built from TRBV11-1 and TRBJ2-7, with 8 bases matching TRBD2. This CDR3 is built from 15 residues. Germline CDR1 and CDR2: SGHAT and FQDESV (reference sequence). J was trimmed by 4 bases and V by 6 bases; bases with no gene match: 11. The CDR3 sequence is CASRRYPGLEYEQYF. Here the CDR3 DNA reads TGTGCCAGCAGACGATATCCGGGACTAGAGTACGAGCAGTACTTC.

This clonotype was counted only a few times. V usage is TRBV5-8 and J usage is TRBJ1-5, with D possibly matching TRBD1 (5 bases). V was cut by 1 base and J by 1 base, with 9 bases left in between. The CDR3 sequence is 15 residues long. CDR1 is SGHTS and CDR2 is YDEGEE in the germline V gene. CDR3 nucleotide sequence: TGTGCCAGCAGCTTGCAGGGTATCAGCAATCAGCCCCAGCATTTT. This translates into CASSLQGISNQPQHF.

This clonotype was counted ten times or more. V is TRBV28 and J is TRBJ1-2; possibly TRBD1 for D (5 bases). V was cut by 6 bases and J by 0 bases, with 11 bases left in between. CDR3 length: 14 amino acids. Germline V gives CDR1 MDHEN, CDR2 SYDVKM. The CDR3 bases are TGTGCCAGCAGCCTGGGGGGGTCTAACTATGGCTACACCTTC. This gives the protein CASSLGGSNYGYTF.

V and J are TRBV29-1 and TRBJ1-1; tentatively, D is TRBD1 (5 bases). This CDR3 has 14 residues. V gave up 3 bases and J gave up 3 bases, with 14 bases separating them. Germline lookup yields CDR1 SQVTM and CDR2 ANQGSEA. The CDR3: CSVERDVKDTEAFF. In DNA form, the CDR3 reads TGCAGCGTTGAGAGGGACGTAAAGGACACTGAAGCTTTCTTT.

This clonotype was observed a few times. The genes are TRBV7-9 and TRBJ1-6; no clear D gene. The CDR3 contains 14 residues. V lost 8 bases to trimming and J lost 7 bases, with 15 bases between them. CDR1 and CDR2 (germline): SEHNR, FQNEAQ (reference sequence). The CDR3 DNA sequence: TGTGCCAGCGGGAATGACGGGAGAAATTCACCCCTCCACTTT. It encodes CASGNDGRNSPLHF.

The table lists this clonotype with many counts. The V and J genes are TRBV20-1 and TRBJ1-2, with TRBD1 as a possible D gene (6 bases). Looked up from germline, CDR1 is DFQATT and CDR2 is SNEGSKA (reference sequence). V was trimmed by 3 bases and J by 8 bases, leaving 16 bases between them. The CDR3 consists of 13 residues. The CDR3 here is CSASWAGGWGYTF. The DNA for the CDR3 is TGCAGTGCTAGCTGGGCGGGGGGCTGGGGCTACACCTTC.

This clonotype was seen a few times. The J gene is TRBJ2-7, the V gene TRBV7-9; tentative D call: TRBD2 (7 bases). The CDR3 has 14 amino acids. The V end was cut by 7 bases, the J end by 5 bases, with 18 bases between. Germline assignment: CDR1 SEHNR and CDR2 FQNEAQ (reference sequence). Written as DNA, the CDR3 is TGTGCCAGCAAGAAACAGGGAGGGTTGGACGAGCAGTACTTC. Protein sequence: CASKKQGGLDEQYF.

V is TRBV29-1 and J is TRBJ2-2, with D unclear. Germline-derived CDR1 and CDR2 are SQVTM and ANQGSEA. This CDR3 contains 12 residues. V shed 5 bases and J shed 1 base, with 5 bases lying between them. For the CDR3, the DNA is TGCAGCGTTACCCAGAACACCGGGGAGCTGTTTTTT. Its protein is CSVTQNTGELFF.

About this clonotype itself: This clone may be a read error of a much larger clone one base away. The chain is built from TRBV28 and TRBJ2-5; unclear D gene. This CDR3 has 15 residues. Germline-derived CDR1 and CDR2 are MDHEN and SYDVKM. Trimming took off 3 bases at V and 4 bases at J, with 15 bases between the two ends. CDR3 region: CASSFSQTGRETQYF. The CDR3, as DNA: TGTGCCAGCAGTTTCTCACAGACTGGAAGAGAGACCCAGTACTTC.

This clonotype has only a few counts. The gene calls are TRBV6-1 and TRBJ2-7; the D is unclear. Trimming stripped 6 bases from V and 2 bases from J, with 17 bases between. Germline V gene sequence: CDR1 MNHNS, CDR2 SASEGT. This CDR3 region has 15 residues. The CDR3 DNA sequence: TGTGCCAGCAGCGCCCCGAGGTCGGCTACCTACGAGCAGTACTTC. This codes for CASSAPRSATYEQYF.

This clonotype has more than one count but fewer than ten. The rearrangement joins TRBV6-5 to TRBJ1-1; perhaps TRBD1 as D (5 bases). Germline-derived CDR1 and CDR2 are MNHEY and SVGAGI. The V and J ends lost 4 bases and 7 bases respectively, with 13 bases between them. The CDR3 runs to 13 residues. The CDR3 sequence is CASSSQTVGEAFF. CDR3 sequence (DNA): TGTGCCAGCAGTTCGCAGACAGTTGGTGAAGCTTTCTTT.

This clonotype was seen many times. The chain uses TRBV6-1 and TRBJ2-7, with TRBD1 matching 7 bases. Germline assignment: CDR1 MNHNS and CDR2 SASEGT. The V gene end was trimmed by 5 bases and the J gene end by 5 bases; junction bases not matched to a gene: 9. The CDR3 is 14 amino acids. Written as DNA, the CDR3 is TGTGCCAGCAGTCAGACAGGGATCGGCCACGAGCAGTACTTC. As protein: CASSQTGIGHEQYF.

The CDR3 here is CASSRGNAYEQYF. Written as DNA, the CDR3 is TGCGCCAGCAGTAGAGGGAACGCCTACGAGCAGTACTTC. The J gene is TRBJ2-7, the V gene TRBV5-1; perhaps TRBD2 as D (5 bases). In germline, CDR1 is SGHRS, CDR2 YFSETQ. This CDR3 contains 13 residues. V lost 5 bases to trimming and J lost 2 bases, with 11 bases between them.

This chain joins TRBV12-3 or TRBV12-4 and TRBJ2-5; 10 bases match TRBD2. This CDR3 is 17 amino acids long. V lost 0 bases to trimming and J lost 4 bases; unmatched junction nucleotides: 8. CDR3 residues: CASSLALSGRAVETQYF. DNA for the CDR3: TGTGCCAGCAGTTTAGCGCTAAGCGGGAGGGCCGTAGAGACCCAGTACTTC.

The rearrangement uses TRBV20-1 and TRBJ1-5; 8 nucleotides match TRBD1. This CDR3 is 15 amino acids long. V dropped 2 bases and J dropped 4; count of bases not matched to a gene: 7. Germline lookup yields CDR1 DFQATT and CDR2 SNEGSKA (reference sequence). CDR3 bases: TGCAGTGCTAGATTCCAGGGGGCTGGGAATCAGCCCCAGCATTTT. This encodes CSARFQGAGNQPQHF.

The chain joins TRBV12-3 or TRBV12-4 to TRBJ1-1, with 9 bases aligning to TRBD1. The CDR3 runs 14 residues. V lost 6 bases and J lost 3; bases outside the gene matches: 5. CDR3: CASRGDREDTEAFF. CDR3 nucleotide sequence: TGTGCCAGCAGGGGGGACAGGGAGGACACTGAAGCTTTCTTT.

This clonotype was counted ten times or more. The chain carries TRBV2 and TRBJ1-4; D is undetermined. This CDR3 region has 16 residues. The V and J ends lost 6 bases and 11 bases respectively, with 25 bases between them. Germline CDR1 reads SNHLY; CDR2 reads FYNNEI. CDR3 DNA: TGTGCCAGCAGCGTCGGAGTAGGCAGTCTTCGGTATAAACTGTTTTTT. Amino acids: CASSVGVGSLRYKLFF. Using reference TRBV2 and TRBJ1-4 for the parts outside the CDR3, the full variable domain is EPEVTQTPSHQVTQMGQEVILRCVPISNHLYFYWYRQILGQKVEFLVSFYNNEISEKSEIFDDQFSVERPDGSNFTLKIRSTKLEDSAMYFCASSVGVGSLRYKLFFGSGTQLSVL.

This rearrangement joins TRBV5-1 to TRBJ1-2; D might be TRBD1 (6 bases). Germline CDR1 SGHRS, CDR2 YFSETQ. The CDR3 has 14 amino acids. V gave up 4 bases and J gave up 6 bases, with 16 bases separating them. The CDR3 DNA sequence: TGCGCCAGCAGCCTGACAGGAGGGAATGATGGCTACACCTTC. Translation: CASSLTGGNDGYTF. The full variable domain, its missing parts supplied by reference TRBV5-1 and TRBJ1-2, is KAGVTQTPRYLIKTRGQQVTLSCSPISGHRSVSWYQQTPGQGLQFLFEYFSETQRNKGNFPGRFSGRQFSNSRSEMNVSTLELGDSALYLCASSLTGGNDGYTFGSGTRLTVV.

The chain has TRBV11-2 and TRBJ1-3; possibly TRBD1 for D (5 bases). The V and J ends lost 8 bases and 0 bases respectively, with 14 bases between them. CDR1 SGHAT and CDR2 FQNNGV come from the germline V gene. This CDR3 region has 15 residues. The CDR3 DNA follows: TGTGCCAGCGGGAGTGACAGACTCTCTGGAAACACCATATATTTT. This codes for CASGSDRLSGNTIYF.

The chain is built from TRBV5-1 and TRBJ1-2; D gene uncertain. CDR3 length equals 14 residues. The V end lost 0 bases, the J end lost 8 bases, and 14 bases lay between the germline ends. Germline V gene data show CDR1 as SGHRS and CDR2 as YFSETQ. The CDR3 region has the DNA TGCGCCAGCAGCTTGGCCGTTCTACAGTCCGGCTACACCTTC. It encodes CASSLAVLQSGYTF.

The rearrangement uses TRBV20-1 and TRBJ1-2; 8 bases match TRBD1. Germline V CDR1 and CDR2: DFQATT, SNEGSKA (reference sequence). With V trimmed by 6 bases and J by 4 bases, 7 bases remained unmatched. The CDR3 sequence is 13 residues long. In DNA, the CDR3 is TGCAGTGCGCCCGGGACAGGCCGCTATGGCTACACCTTC. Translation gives CSAPGTGRYGYTF.